This T cell receptor (beta chain) was recorded in a study of T cell changes during pregnancy in multiple sclerosis. Data came from immunoSEQ multiplex PCR; TCRdb stores just in-frame clones and leaves some out. The data contain about 92,000 clones, more than 90% of them singletons. Germline CDR1 reads MNHNS; CDR2 reads SASEGT. This CDR3 has 16 residues. V lost 0 bases and J 3 bases, leaving 15 bases between the germline ends. This TCR came from a female donor with multiple sclerosis, enrolled in a pregnancy study. Material: peripheral blood, obtained in the first trimester of pregnancy. The chain links TRBV6-1 to TRBJ2-7, with D unresolved. CDR3 DNA sequence: TGTGCCAGCAGTGAAGCGGCGGAGTGGAGAGACTACGAGCAGTACTTC. As protein: CASSEAAEWRDYEQYF.